This TCR beta chain originates from a study of shared clonotypes between healthy human individuals. Findings of the study overall: Across several donors, naive CD4 shared around 5.1%, naive CD8 over 3%, memory CD4 roughly 2.4%, memory CD8 approximately 0.4%. Non-shared clonotypes showed lower generation probabilities than clonotypes common to all four donors.

The table came from immunoSEQ multiplex PCR; TCRdb's copy has only in-frame clones and leaves some out. Of fewer than 2.5 million clones listed, roughly 93% are singletons. Points on this clone: The antigen is not known.

This CDR3 contains 15 residues. Trimming cost V 5 bases and J 2 bases; bases outside gene matches: 5. CDR1 and CDR2 from the germline V gene are SGHAT and FQNNGV. This TCR was recovered from a young man in good health. Some clones in this sample may be carry-over from other donors' samples. Sample: naive CD4+ T cells from PBMCs. Subset of the sample: CD45RA+ positively selected. This rearrangement joins TRBV11-2 to TRBJ2-5; the match to TRBD2 covers 10 bases. Here the CDR3 reads CASSIRTSGQETQYF. In DNA, the CDR3 is TGTGCCAGCAGCATCCGGACTAGCGGTCAAGAGACCCAGTACTTC.